The rows below give T cell receptor beta chains drawn from one sample of a study of T-cell memory formation after mild COVID-19. One entry per CDR3 protein, called by TCRdb with MiXCR from the 5' RACE reads. Here the sample spans about 440,000 distinct CDR3 sequences, over 15% being singletons. Sequenced: PBMCs or a T cell subset sorted from them (not recorded which). The receptors were sampled from an adult woman who had mild COVID-19 (a few samples of this study predate the infection). Cell type and time point are not known. Each CDR3 is given without its conserved first and last residue.

AISESEGSPYEQY	TRBV10-3	TRBJ2-7
ASSTFFGQPVTDTQY	TRBV7-2	TRBJ2-3
SARISGNSNQPQH	TRBV20-1	TRBJ1-5
ASSQEGAQGRSYEQY	TRBV4-3	TRBJ2-7
ASSLGPSGEQF	TRBV7-8	TRBJ2-1
ASSPTGTGQLYEQY	TRBV18	TRBJ2-7
ASSNGVAGYEQY	TRBV7-9	TRBJ2-7
ASTQLGLAGRNEQF	TRBV6-2/TRBV6-3	TRBJ2-1
ASRRGGRSRTYEQY	TRBV12-3/TRBV12-4	TRBJ2-7
ASSTGQGAIV	TRBV5-1	TRBJ2-7
ASSLADTSTDTQY	TRBV5-1	TRBJ2-3
ATSRDWAVNYGYT	TRBV15	TRBJ1-2
ASSRTWTYEQY	TRBV4-1	TRBJ2-7
ATSRVDPGASGNTIY	TRBV15	TRBJ1-3
ASSMVAGTSGSYYNEQF	TRBV4-2	TRBJ2-1
ASSFGTVNYSPLH	TRBV13	TRBJ1-6
ASGPGPGYEQY	TRBV12-5	TRBJ2-7
ASSLGTGRLITDTQY	TRBV12-3/TRBV12-4	TRBJ2-3
ASSFPGTGPYEQY	TRBV7-9	TRBJ2-7
SARDRGGNSPLH	TRBV20-1	TRBJ1-6
ASRNSGSSYNEQF	TRBV12-3/TRBV12-4	TRBJ2-1
ASSLDGLGGYT	TRBV7-9	TRBJ1-2
ASKGGTTTQY	TRBV5-4	TRBJ2-5
ASSLGVTLLNTEAF	TRBV7-2	TRBJ1-1
ASSSLAGIDEQF	TRBV5-1	TRBJ2-1
ASSRQGLDTGELF	TRBV18	TRBJ2-2
ASSLGQGTPYEQY	TRBV7-2	TRBJ2-7
ASTSQGGYGYT	TRBV5-1	TRBJ1-2
SARGTSGSDTQY	TRBV20-1	TRBJ2-3
SARTSPTRKTQY	TRBV20-1	TRBJ2-5
ASSQDSLAGGGETQY	TRBV3-1	TRBJ2-5
ASKPGGSSYNEQF	TRBV6-5	TRBJ2-1
ASSLAGQGLGTEAF	TRBV7-2	TRBJ1-1
ASSYGRQETQY	TRBV7-9	TRBJ2-5
ASSTQRSGGEQY	TRBV7-2	TRBJ2-7
ASSSGAGAYNEQF	TRBV7-3	TRBJ2-1
SARVQGVSNQPQH	TRBV20-1	TRBJ1-5
ASSVTGESYT	TRBV7-2	TRBJ1-2
ASSLSSGYNEQF	TRBV19	TRBJ2-1
ASSVFSLGGVSSYNEQF	TRBV11-2	TRBJ2-1